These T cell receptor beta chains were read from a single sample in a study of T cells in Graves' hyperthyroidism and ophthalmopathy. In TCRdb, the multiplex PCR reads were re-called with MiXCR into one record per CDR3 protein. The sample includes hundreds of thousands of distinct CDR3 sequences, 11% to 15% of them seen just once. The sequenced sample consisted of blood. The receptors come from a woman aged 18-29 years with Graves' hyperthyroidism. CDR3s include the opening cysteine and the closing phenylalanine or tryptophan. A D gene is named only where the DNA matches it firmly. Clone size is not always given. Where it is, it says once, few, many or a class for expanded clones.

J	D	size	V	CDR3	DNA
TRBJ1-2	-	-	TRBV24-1	CATSADAGEGYGYTF	TGTGCCACCAGTGCCGACGCGGGGGAGGGGTATGGCTACACCTTC
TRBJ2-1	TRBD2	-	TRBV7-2	CASSPAWGGDYNEQFF	TGTGCCAGCAGCCCGGCCTGGGGGGGGGACTACAATGAGCAGTTCTTC
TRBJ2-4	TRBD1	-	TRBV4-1	CASSLRWVQGANYIQYF	TGCGCCAGCAGCCTCCGGTGGGTGCAGGGGGCCAATTACATTCAGTACTTC
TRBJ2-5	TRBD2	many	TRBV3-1	CASSQRASGRSAQETQYF	TGTGCCAGCAGCCAAAGGGCTAGCGGGAGATCCGCGCAGGAGACCCAGTACTTC
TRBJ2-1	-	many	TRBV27	CASSLSDRNEQFF	TGTGCCAGCAGTTTATCAGATAGGAATGAGCAGTTCTTC
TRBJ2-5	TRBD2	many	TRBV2	CASSLYGTTLSETQYF	TGTGCCAGCAGCTTATACGGGACTACTTTATCGGAGACCCAGTACTTC
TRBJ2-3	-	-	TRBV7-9	CASRVPELDTQYF	TGTGCCAGCAGGGTCCCAGAACTAGATACGCAGTATTTT
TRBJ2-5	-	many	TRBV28	CASTLGPQEGETQYF	TGTGCCAGCACCCTGGGACCGCAAGAGGGAGAGACCCAGTACTTC
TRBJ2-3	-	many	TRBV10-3	CAIRAESTDTQYF	TGTGCCATCCGGGCGGAGAGCACAGATACGCAGTATTTT
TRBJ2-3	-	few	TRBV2	CASSEIGASTDTQYF	TGTGCCAGCAGTGAAATCGGGGCCAGTACAGATACGCAGTATTTT
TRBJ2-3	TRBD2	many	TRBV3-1	CASSDPGTSYTDTQYF	TGTGCCAGCAGCGACCCCGGGACTAGTTACACAGATACGCAGTATTTT
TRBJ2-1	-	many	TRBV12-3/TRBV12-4	CASTSALRGGYNEQFF	TGTGCCAGCACCTCGGCCCTCAGGGGTGGGTACAATGAGCAGTTCTTC
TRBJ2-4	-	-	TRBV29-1	CGGAKNIQYF	TGCGGGGGAGCCAAAAACATTCAGTACTTC
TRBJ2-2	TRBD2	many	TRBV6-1	CASSATWVTSGLSSAGELFF	TGTGCCAGCAGTGCCACCTGGGTGACTAGCGGGCTCTCATCCGCCGGGGAGCTGTTTTTT
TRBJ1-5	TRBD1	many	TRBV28	CASSLSDRGEFYQPQHF	TGTGCCAGCAGTTTATCGGACAGGGGCGAATTCTATCAGCCCCAGCATTTT
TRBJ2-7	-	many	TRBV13	CASSFKGQAYEQYF	TGTGCCAGCAGCTTTAAGGGCCAAGCCTACGAGCAGTACTTC
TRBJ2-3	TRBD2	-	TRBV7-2	CASSVTSGGGTDTQYF	TGTGCCAGCAGCGTGACTAGCGGGGGTGGGACAGATACGCAGTATTTT
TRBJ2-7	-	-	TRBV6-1	CASSTSMGGSYEQYF	TGTGCCAGCAGTACCTCTATGGGGGGCTCCTACGAGCAGTACTTC
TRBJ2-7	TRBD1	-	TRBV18	CASSAGTAEQYF	TGTGCCAGCTCCGCCGGGACAGCTGAGCAGTACTTC
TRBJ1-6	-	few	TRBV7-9	CASSIRGGTLHF	TGTGCCAGCAGCATCAGGGGTGGAACCCTCCACTTT
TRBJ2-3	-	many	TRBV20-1	CSARVLGYSRASTDTQYF	TGCAGTGCTAGAGTTTTAGGCTATAGCCGGGCTAGCACAGATACGCAGTATTTT
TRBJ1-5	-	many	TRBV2	CASRAWTDSNQPQHF	TGTGCCAGCAGGGCATGGACGGATAGCAATCAGCCCCAGCATTTT
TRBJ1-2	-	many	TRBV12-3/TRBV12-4	CASSLLHRNGYTF	TGTGCCAGCAGTTTACTCCACCGAAATGGCTACACCTTC
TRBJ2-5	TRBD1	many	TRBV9	CASSAGQSEETQYF	TGTGCCAGCAGCGCGGGACAGTCGGAAGAGACCCAGTACTTC
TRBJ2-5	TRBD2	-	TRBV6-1	CASSPGTSGRPLRDF	TGTGCCAGCAGTCCGGGGACTAGCGGGAGGCCACTCAGGGACTTC
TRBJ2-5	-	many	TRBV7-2	CASSLDHSEETQYF	TGTGCCAGCAGCTTAGATCATAGCGAGGAGACCCAGTACTTC
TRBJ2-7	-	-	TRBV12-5	CASGLVQSPTGFGFYEQYF	TGTGCTAGTGGTTTGGTACAATCCCCTACAGGGTTTGGATTCTACGAGCAGTACTTC
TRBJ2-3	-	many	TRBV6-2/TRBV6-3	CASSYVAERPETPTDTQYF	TGTGCCAGCAGTTACGTGGCGGAGAGGCCTGAGACTCCCACCGATACGCAGTATTTT
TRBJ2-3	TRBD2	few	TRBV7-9	CANRPLAGFSTDTQYF	TGTGCCAACAGACCATTAGCGGGATTTAGCACAGATACGCAGTATTTT
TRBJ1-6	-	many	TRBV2	CAKRGSGEGSPLHF	TGTGCCAAGCGGGGGTCAGGTGAAGGTTCACCCCTCCACTTT
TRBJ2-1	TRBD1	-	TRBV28	CASRRTGGGEQFF	TGTGCCAGCAGGCGGACAGGGGGCGGGGAGCAGTTCTTC
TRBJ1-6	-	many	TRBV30	CAWTADRTSRFGNSPLHF	TGTGCCTGGACAGCCGACCGGACATCCCGGTTCGGAAATTCACCCCTCCACTTT
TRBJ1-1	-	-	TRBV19	CASSIDIRESTEAFF	TGTGCCAGTAGTATAGATATAAGGGAGAGCACTGAAGCTTTCTTT
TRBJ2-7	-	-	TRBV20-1	CSAGTTSYEQYF	TGCAGTGCCGGGACGACCTCCTACGAGCAGTACTTC
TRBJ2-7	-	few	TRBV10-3	CAISDPGTSSYEQYF	TGTGCCATCAGTGATCCGGGGACGAGCTCCTACGAGCAGTACTTC
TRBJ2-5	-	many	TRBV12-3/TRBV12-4	CASSFSGQETQYF	TGTGCCAGCAGCTTTTCCGGACAAGAGACCCAGTACTTC
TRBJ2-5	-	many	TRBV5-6	CASSFAQGRFETQYF	TGTGCCAGCAGCTTTGCTCAGGGAAGGTTTGAGACCCAGTACTTC
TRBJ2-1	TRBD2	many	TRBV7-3	CARLLAGGSYNEQFF	TGTGCCAGGCTTTTGGCGGGAGGCTCCTACAATGAGCAGTTCTTC
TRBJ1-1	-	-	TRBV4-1	CASSQEPGIGTEAFF	TGCGCCAGCAGCCAAGAGCCGGGGATTGGCACTGAAGCTTTCTTT
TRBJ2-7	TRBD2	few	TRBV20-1	CSARVGGGVYEQYF	TGCAGTGCTAGAGTGGGGGGGGGTGTCTACGAGCAGTACTTC
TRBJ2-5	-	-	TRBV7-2	CASSLVFQEETQYF	TGTGCCAGCAGCTTAGTGTTCCAGGAAGAGACCCAGTACTTC
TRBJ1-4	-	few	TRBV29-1	CSVSAGGEKLFF	TGCAGCGTGAGCGCGGGCGGAGAGAAACTGTTTTTT
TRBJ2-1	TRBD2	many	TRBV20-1	CSARSGTSAYYNEQFF	TGCAGTGCTAGGTCCGGGACTAGCGCCTACTACAATGAGCAGTTCTTC
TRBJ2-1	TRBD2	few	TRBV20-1	CSAPRARTSGNYNEQFF	TGCAGTGCTCCGAGGGCTAGGACTAGCGGGAACTACAATGAGCAGTTCTTC
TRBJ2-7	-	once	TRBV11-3	CASSHRGSSPQEEQYF	TGTGCCAGCAGCCACCGGGGGAGTAGCCCACAAGAGGAGCAGTACTTC
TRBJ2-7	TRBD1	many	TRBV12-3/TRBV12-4	CASSSVGTGGAEQYF	TGTGCCAGCAGTTCCGTGGGGACAGGGGGCGCCGAGCAGTACTTC
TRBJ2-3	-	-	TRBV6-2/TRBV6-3	CASTRRPGDTQYF	TGTGCCAGCACCCGGCGCCCCGGAGATACGCAGTATTTT
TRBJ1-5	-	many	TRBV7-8	CASSQSGGWQPQHF	TGTGCCAGCAGCCAATCGGGGGGTTGGCAGCCCCAGCATTTT
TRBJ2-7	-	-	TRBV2	CASRVLTYEQYF	TGTGCCAGCAGGGTGCTGACCTACGAGCAGTACTTC
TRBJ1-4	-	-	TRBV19	CASSIGGRREKLFF	TGTGCCAGTAGTATAGGGGGTCGCCGCGAAAAACTGTTTTTT
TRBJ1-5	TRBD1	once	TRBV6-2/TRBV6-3	CASSYSRGLGNQPQHF	TGTGCCAGCAGTTACTCCAGGGGGCTAGGCAATCAGCCCCAGCATTTT
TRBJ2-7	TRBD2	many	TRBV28	CASRAERAGSYEQYF	TGTGCCAGCAGGGCGGAAAGAGCGGGATCCTACGAGCAGTACTTC
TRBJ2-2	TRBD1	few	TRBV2	CASWVGHRGINGELFF	TGTGCCAGCTGGGTAGGGCACAGGGGGATTAACGGGGAGCTGTTTTTT
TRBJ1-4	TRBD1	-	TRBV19	CASANRGPREKLFF	TGTGCCAGTGCAAACAGGGGGCCTAGGGAAAAACTGTTTTTT
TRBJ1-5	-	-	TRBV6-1	CASSLATYQPQHF	TGTGCCAGCAGTCTGGCGACGTATCAGCCCCAGCATTTT
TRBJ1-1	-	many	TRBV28	CASSPFSNTEAFF	TGTGCCAGCAGTCCCTTTAGCAACACTGAAGCTTTCTTT
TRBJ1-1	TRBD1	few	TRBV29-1	CSVAPGTGLRAFF	TGCAGCGTTGCCCCCGGGACAGGGTTGAGAGCTTTCTTT
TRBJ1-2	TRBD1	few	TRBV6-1	CASSEVSRTGPGYTF	TGTGCCAGCAGTGAAGTTTCTAGGACAGGTCCTGGCTACACCTTC
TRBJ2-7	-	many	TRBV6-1	CASTPEGGSYEQYF	TGTGCCAGCACCCCTGAGGGCGGATCCTACGAGCAGTACTTC